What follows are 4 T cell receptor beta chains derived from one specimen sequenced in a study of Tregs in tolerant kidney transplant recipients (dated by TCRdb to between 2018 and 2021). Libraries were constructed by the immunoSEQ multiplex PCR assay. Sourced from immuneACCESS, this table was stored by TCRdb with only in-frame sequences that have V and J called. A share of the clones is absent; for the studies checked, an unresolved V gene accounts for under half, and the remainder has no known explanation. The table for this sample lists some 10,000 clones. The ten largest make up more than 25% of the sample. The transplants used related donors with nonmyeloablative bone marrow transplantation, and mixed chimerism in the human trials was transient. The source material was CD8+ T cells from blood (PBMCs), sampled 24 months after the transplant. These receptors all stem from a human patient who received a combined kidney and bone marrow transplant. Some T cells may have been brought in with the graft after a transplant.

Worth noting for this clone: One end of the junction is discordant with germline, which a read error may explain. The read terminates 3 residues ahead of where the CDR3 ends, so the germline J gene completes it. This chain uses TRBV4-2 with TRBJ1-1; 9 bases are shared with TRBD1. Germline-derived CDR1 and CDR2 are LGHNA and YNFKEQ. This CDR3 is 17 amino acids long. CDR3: CASSLGTGLEAMTEAFF. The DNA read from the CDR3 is TGCGCCAGCAGCCTAGGGACAGGGCTTGAGGCGATGACTGAA.

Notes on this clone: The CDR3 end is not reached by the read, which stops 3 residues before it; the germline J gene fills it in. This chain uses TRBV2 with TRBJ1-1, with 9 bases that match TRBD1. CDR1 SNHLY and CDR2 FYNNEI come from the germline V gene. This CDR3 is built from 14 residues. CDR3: CASSERDRDPRAFF. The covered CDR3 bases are TGTGCCAGCAGTGAACGGGACAGGGATCCCCGG.

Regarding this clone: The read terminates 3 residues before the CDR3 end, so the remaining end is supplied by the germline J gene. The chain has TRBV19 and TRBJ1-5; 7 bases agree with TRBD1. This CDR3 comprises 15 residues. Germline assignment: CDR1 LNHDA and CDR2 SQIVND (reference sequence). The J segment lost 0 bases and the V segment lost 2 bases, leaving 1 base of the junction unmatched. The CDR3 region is CASSIWDSSNQPQHF. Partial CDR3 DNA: TGTGCCAGTAGTATATGGGACAGTAGCAATCAGCCC.

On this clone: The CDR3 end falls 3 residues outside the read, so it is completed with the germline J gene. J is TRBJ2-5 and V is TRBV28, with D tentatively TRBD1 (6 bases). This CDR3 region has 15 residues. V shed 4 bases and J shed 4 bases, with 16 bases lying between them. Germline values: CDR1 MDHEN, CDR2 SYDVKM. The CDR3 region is CASSSGQMVLETQYF. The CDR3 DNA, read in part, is TGTGCCAGCAGTTCAGGACAGATGGTTTTAGAGACC.